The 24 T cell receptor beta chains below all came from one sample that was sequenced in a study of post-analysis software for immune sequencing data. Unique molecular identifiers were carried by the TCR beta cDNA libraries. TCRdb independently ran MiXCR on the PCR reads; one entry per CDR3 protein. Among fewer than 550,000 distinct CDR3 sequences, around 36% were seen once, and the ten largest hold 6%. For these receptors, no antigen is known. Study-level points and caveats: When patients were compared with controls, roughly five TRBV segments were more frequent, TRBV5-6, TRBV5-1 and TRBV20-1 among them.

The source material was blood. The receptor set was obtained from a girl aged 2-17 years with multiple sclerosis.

The CDR3 sequence is CSARDRTGGVYEQYF. CDR3 in DNA: TGCAGTGCTAGAGACCGGACAGGGGGAGTCTACGAGCAGTACTTC. The chain is built from TRBV20-1 and TRBJ2-7; 10 nucleotides align to TRBD1. Germline-derived CDR1 and CDR2 are DFQATT and SNEGSKA (reference sequence). Losses at the gene ends were 0 bases for V and 3 bases for J; bases not matched to a gene: 5. The CDR3 is 15 residues long.

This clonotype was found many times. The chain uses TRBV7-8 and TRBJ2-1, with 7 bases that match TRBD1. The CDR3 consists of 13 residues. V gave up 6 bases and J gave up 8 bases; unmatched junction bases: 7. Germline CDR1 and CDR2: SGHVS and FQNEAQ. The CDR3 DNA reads TGTGCCAGCAGTTACCGACAGGGCCATGAGCAGTTCTTC. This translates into CASSYRQGHEQFF.

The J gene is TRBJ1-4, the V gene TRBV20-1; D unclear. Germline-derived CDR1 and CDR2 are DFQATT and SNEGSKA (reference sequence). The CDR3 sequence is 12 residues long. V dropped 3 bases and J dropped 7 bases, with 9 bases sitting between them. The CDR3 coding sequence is TGCAGTGCTAGGGCAGATAGTGAAAAACTGTTTTTT. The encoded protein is CSARADSEKLFF.

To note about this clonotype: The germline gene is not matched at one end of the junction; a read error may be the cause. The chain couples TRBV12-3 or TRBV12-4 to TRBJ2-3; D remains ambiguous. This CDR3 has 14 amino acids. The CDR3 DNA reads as TGTGCCAGCAGTACCAGACTGACCACAGATGCGCAGTATTTT. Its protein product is CASSTRLTTDAQYF.

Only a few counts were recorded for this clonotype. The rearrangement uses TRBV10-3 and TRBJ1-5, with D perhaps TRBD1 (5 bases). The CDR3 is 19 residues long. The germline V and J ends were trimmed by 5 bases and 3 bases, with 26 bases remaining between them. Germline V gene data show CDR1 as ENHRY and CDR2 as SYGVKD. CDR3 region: CAISPGVGQGLPDNQPQHF. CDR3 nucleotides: TGTGCCATCAGTCCCGGTGTGGGGCAGGGCCTCCCAGACAATCAGCCCCAGCATTTT.

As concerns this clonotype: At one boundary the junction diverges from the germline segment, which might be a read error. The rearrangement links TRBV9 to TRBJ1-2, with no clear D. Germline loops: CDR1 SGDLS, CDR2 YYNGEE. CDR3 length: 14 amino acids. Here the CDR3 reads CAGSVAEGSYGYTF. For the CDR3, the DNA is TGTGCCGGCAGCGTAGCGGAAGGGAGCTATGGCTACACCTTC. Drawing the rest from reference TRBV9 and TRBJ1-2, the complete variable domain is DSGVTQTPKHLITATGQRVTLRCSPRSGDLSVYWYQQSLDQGLQFLIQYYNGEERAKGNILERFSAQQFPDLHSELNLSSLELGDSALYFCAGSVAEGSYGYTFGSGTRLTVV.

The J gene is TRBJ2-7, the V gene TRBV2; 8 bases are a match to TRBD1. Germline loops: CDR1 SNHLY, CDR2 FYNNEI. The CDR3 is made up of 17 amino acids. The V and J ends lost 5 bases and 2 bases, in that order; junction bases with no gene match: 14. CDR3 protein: CASSSPGTGDSTYEQYF. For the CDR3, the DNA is TGTGCCAGCAGTTCCCCCGGGACAGGTGATTCAACCTACGAGCAGTACTTC.

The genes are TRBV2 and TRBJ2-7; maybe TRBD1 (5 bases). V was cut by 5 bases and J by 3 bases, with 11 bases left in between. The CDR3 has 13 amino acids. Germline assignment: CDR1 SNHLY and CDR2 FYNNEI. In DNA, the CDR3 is TGTGCCAGCAGTACCGATCAGGGCTACGAGCAGTACTTC. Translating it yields CASSTDQGYEQYF.

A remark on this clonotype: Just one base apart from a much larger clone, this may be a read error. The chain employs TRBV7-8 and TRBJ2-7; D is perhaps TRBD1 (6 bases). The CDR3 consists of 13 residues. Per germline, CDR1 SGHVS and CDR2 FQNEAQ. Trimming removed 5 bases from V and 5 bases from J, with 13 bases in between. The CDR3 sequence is CASSRDRSNEQYF. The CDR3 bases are TGTGCCAGCAGCCGAGACAGGAGCAACGAGCAGTACTTC.

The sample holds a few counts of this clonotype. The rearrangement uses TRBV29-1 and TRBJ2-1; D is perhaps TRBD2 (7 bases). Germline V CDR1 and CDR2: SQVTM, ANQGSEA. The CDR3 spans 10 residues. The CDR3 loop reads CAGGGDEQFF. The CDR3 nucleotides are TGCGCGGGCGGGGGCGATGAGCAGTTCTTC.

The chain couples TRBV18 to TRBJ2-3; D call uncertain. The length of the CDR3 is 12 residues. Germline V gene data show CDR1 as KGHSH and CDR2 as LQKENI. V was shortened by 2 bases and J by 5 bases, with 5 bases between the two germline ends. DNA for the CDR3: TGTGCCAGCTCACCAAGGGAAGATACGCAGTATTTT. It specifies CASSPREDTQYF.

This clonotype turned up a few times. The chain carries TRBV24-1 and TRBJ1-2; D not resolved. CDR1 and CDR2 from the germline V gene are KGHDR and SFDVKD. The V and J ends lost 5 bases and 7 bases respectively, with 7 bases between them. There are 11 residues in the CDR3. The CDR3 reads CATSGGGGYTF. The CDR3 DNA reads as TGTGCCACCAGTGGAGGAGGTGGCTACACCTTC.

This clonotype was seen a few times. CDR3 sequence (DNA): TGCGCCAGCAGTGAGTCGCCTAGCGGGGGCACAGATACGCAGTATTTT. Residues: CASSESPSGGTDTQYF. The chain uses TRBV10-1 and TRBJ2-3, with 9 bases fitting TRBD2. Germline assignment: CDR1 WNHNN and CDR2 SYGVQD (reference sequence). With 0 bases clipped from V and 1 base from J, the junction kept 2 bases outside the gene matches. The length of the CDR3 is 16 residues.

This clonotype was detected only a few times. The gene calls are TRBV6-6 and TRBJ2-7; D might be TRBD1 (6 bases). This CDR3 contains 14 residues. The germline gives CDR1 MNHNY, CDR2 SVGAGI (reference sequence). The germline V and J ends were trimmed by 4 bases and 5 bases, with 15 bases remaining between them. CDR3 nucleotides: TGTGCCAGCAGTTGGGCACAGGGCTTGAACGAGCAGTACTTC. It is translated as CASSWAQGLNEQYF.

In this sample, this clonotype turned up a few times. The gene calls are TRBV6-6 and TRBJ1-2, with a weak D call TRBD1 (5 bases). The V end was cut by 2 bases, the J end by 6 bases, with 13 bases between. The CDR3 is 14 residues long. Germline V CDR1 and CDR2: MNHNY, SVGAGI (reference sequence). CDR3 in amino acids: CASSYKTDIDGYTF. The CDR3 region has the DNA TGTGCCAGCAGTTACAAGACAGATATTGATGGCTACACCTTC.

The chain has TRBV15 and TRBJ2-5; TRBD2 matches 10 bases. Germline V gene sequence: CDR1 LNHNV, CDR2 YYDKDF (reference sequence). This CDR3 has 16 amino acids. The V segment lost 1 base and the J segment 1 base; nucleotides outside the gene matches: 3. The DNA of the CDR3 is TGTGCCACCAGCAGAGGTAGGACTAGCGGCCAAGAGACCCAGTACTTC. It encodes CATSRGRTSGQETQYF.

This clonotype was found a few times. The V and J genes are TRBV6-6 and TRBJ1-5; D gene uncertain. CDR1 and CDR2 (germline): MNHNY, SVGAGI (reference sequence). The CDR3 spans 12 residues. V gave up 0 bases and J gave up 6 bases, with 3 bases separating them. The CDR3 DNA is TGTGCCAGCAGTTACTCTCCTCAGCCCCAGCATTTT. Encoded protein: CASSYSPQPQHF.

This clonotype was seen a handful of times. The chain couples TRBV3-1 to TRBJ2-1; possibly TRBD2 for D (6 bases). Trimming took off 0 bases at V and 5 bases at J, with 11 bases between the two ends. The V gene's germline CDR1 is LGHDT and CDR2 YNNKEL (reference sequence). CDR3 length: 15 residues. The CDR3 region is CASSQEGSGHNEQFF. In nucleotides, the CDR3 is TGTGCCAGCAGCCAAGAGGGGAGCGGGCACAATGAGCAGTTCTTC.

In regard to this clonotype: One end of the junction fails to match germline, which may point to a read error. CDR3 residues: CAIGESLAGGFYNEQFF. DNA for the CDR3: TGTGCCATCGGTGAGTCTCTAGCGGGGGGCTTCTACAATGAGCAGTTCTTC. This chain uses TRBV10-3 with TRBJ2-1; TRBD2 matches 11 bases. Germline lookup yields CDR1 ENHRY and CDR2 SYGVKD. The CDR3 is 17 amino acids.

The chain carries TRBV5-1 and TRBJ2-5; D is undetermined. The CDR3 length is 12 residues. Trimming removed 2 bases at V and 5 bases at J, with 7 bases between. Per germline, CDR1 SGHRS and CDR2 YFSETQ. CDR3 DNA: TGCGCCAGCAGCTTTTACGGGGAGACCCAGTACTTC. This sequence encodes CASSFYGETQYF. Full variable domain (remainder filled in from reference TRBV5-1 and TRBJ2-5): KAGVTQTPRYLIKTRGQQVTLSCSPISGHRSVSWYQQTPGQGLQFLFEYFSETQRNKGNFPGRFSGRQFSNSRSEMNVSTLELGDSALYLCASSFYGETQYFGPGTRLLVL.

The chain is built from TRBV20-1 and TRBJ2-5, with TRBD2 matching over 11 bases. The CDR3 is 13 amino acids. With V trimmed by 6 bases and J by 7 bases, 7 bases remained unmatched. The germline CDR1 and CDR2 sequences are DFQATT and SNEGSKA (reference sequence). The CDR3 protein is CSAKEGTSGTQYF. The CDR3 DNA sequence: TGCAGTGCAAAAGAAGGGACTAGCGGGACCCAGTACTTC.

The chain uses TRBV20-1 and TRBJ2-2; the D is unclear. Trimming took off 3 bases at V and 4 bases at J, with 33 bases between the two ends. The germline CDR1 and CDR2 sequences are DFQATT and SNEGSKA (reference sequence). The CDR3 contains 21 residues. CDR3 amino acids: CSASNSGAGPWLPRSTGELFF. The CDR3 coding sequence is TGCAGTGCTAGTAATTCGGGCGCTGGACCGTGGCTACCGCGAAGCACCGGGGAGCTGTTTTTT.

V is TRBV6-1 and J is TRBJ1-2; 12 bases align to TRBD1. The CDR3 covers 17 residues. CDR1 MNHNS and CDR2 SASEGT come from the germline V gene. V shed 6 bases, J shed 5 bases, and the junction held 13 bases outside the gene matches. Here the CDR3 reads CASRHGTGGAKGYGYTF. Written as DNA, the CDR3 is TGTGCCAGCAGGCATGGGACAGGGGGCGCGAAAGGGTATGGCTACACCTTC.

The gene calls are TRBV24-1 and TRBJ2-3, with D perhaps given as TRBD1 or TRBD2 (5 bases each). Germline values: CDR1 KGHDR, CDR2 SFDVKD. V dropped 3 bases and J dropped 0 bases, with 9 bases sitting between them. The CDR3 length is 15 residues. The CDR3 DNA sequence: TGTGCCACCAGTGATACGGGACCTAGCACAGATACGCAGTATTTT. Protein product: CATSDTGPSTDTQYF.